These 7 T cell receptor beta chains share one sample of origin, sequenced in a study of OX40 agonist ivuxolimab in advanced cancers. The data were produced by immunoSEQ multiplex PCR, yet TCRdb's version contains in-frame clones alone and is incomplete. This table has fewer than 20,000 clones, about 90% appearing once. Sequencing used CD4+ or CD8+ T cells sorted from blood, obtained in a trial of the OX40 agonist ivuxolimab. The receptors here all came from an adult with an advanced solid tumor such as melanoma, head and neck, liver or kidney cancer.

The chain carries TRBV6-1 and TRBJ2-7, with D unclear. Germline CDR1 and CDR2: MNHNS and SASEGT. V was shortened by 3 bases and J by 3 bases, with 6 bases between the two germline ends. This CDR3 spans 12 amino acids. The CDR3 sequence: CASSDFLYEQYF. CDR3 coding DNA: TGTGCCAGCAGTGATTTTCTCTACGAGCAGTACTTC.

This clone ranks as medium-sized. The J gene is TRBJ1-4, the V gene TRBV10-3, with unresolved D. Per germline, CDR1 ENHRY and CDR2 SYGVKD. V was pared by 3 bases and J by 7 bases, with 15 bases between. The CDR3 has 15 amino acids. CDR3 residues: CAISDVGGFGEKLFF. DNA of the CDR3: TGTGCCATCAGTGATGTTGGAGGGTTTGGTGAAAAACTGTTTTTT.

V gene TRBV11-2 combines with J gene TRBJ2-7, with D unclear. The length of the CDR3 is 16 residues. Looked up from germline, CDR1 is SGHAT and CDR2 is FQNNGV. Trimming left V 3 bases short and J 3 bases short, with 18 bases between. The CDR3 here is CASSFSGSTPYYEQYF. CDR3 DNA: TGTGCCAGCAGCTTTTCCGGATCTACACCATACTACGAGCAGTACTTC.

In its sample, this clone was seen once. The chain has TRBV5-1 and TRBJ1-2, with a possible D match to TRBD1 (6 bases). The length of the CDR3 is 12 residues. Germline CDR1 is SGHRS and CDR2 is YFSETQ. Trimming cost V 2 bases and J 8 bases, with 10 bases left between them. The CDR3 loop is CASSLYREGYTF. The CDR3 nucleotides are TGCGCCAGCAGCTTATACAGGGAGGGCTACACCTTC.

The V gene is TRBV9, the J gene TRBJ1-2; D is ambiguous. The germline V and J ends were trimmed by 0 bases and 0 bases, with 12 bases remaining between them. This CDR3 comprises 16 residues. CDR1 and CDR2 (germline): SGDLS, YYNGEE. CDR3 coding DNA: TGTGCCAGCAGCGTAGGTTCTACAGACACTAACTATGGCTACACCTTC. Protein product: CASSVGSTDTNYGYTF.

This clone was counted once. The chain employs TRBV28 and TRBJ2-5; 8 nucleotides line up with TRBD1. Germline trimming cut 6 bases from V and 0 bases from J; bases unmatched to any gene: 6. The CDR3 spans 15 residues. The germline V gene encodes CDR1 MDHEN and CDR2 SYDVKM. The DNA for the CDR3 is TGTGCCAGCAGATTGGGACAGGAGAACCAAGAGACCCAGTACTTC. As protein: CASRLGQENQETQYF. Full variable domain (outside the CDR3, taken from reference TRBV28 and TRBJ2-5): DVKVTQSSRYLVKRTGEKVFLECVQDMDHENMFWYRQDPGLGLRLIYFSYDVKMKEKGDIPEGYSVSREKKERFSLILESASTNQTSMYLCASRLGQENQETQYFGPGTRLLVL.

V gene TRBV21-1 combines with J gene TRBJ2-7; the table names TRBD1, a call not compared with the DNA. TRBV21-1 is an annotated pseudogene. The CDR3 runs to 17 residues. The CDR3 protein is CASSKEPLQNRGDEQYF. The CDR3 bases are TGTGCCAGCAGCAAAGAACCCCTGCAGAACAGGGGGGACGAGCAGTACTTC.